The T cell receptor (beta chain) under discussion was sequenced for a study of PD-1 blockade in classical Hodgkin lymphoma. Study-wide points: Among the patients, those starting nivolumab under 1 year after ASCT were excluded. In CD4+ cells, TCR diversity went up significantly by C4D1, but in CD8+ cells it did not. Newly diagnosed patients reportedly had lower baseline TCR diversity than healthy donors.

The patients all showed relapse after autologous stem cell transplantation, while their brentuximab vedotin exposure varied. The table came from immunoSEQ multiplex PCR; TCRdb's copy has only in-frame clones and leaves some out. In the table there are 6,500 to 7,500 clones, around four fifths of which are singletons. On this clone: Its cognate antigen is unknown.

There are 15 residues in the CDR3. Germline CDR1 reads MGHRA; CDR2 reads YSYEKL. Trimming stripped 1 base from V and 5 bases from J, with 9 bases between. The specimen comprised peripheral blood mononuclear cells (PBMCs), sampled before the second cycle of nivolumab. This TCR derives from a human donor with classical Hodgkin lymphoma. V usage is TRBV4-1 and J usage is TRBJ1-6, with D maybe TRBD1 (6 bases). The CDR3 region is CASSQAQGNNSPLHF. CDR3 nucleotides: TGCGCCAGCAGCCAAGCTCAGGGGAATAATTCACCCCTCCACTTT.